Below, 8 T cell receptor beta chains from the same sample are listed, as sequenced in a study of shared clonotypes between healthy human individuals. The method was immunoSEQ multiplex PCR; TCRdb's version includes in-frame clones alone and lacks a portion of them. The sample includes more than 500,000 clones, about 96% seen only once; the top ten take 0.064%. Source material: naive CD4+ T cells sorted from blood. Noted subset: CD45RA+ positively selected. Receptors originate from a woman under 40 in good health.

The chain joins TRBV7-2 to TRBJ2-7; 13 bases fit TRBD2. CDR1 SGHTA and CDR2 FQGNSA come from the germline V gene. The CDR3 covers 17 residues. Trimming at V came to 2 bases and at J to 6 bases, leaving 10 bases not matched to a gene. The DNA for the CDR3 is TGTGCCAGCAGCTTAACAATCTCGGGACTAGCGGGATCCGAGCAGTACTTC. Protein: CASSLTISGLAGSEQYF.

This sequence joins TRBV19 and TRBJ1-6; 8 bases align to TRBD1. Trimming cost V 5 bases and J 11 bases; bases outside gene matches: 11. The CDR3 covers 15 residues. The germline V gene encodes CDR1 LNHDA and CDR2 SQIVND (reference sequence). As DNA, the CDR3 is TGTGCCAGTAGTCCACGGACAGGGCCCATCCCACCCCTCCACTTT. This encodes CASSPRTGPIPPLHF.

The chain is built from TRBV7-8 and TRBJ2-4, with TRBD2 matching 7 bases. The V segment lost 4 bases and the J segment 2 bases; nucleotides outside the gene matches: 2. Per the germline V gene, CDR1 is SGHVS and CDR2 is FQNEAQ. The length of the CDR3 is 14 residues. The CDR3 DNA reads TGTGCCAGCAGCTACGGGGGGACCAAAAACATTCAGTACTTC. This sequence encodes CASSYGGTKNIQYF.

The V and J genes are TRBV7-9 and TRBJ2-1, with a weak D call TRBD2 (6 bases). Germline CDR1 reads SEHNR; CDR2 reads FQNEAQ (reference sequence). V shed 5 bases and J shed 4 bases, with 9 bases lying between them. There are 13 residues in the CDR3. For the CDR3, the DNA is TGTGCCAGCAGCGCTGGGACTTACAATGAGCAGTTCTTC. Encoded protein: CASSAGTYNEQFF.

The rearrangement links TRBV19 to TRBJ2-7, with 9 bases matching TRBD1. This CDR3 has 16 residues. V lost 5 bases to trimming and J lost 5 bases; unmatched junction nucleotides: 13. Germline-derived CDR1 and CDR2 are LNHDA and SQIVND (reference sequence). The CDR3 here is CASSPTPGTGPHEQYF. CDR3 sequence (DNA): TGTGCCAGTAGTCCAACGCCCGGGACAGGGCCCCACGAGCAGTACTTC.

The chain couples TRBV7-9 to TRBJ2-7, with 8 bases matching TRBD1. There are 16 residues in the CDR3. Germline CDR1 is SEHNR and CDR2 is FQNEAQ (reference sequence). With V trimmed by 1 base and J by 1 base, 6 bases remained unmatched. CDR3 sequence reads: CASSLGSGTGSYEQYF. The CDR3 nucleotides read TGTGCCAGCAGCTTAGGATCCGGGACAGGTTCCTACGAGCAGTACTTC.

The chain combines TRBV28 with TRBJ2-7; D is perhaps TRBD1 or TRBD2 (6 bases each). CDR1 and CDR2 (germline): MDHEN, SYDVKM. Trimming removed 4 bases at V and 3 bases at J, with 25 bases between. The CDR3 contains 18 residues. The CDR3 DNA reads as TGTGCCAGCAGTTCAACCGACTCCTTAACAGGGAGGCTCTACGAGCAGTACTTC. It yields the protein CASSSTDSLTGRLYEQYF.

The chain links TRBV18 to TRBJ2-6, with TRBD1 matching 8 bases. The germline V gene encodes CDR1 KGHSH and CDR2 LQKENI. Trimming took 3 bases from V and 3 from J; bases not matched to a gene: 4. The CDR3 totals 16 residues. The CDR3 DNA is TGTGCCAGCTCACCGGACAGGGCGGGTGGGGCCAACGTCCTGACTTTC. Amino acid sequence: CASSPDRAGGANVLTF. The variable domain in full, completed from reference TRBV18 and TRBJ2-6, reads NAGVMQNPRHLVRRRGQEARLRCSPMKGHSHVYWYRQLPEEGLKFMVYLQKENIIDESGMPKERFSAEFPKEGPSILRIQQVVRGDSAAYFCASSPDRAGGANVLTFGAGSRLTVL.